What follows are 7 T cell receptor beta chains derived from one specimen sequenced in a study of blood T cell repertoires in COVID-19. Profiling relied on immunoSEQ multiplex PCR, and the TCRdb table lists in-frame clones only, not all of them. The table shows tens of thousands of clones, with around 85% occurring only once. Sequencing was done on a sample of peripheral blood. These receptors originate from an older man with acute or convalescent COVID-19.

The chain couples TRBV5-1 to TRBJ2-6, with 9 bases identical to TRBD1. V shed 0 bases and J 2 bases; nucleotides not matched to a gene: 6. The length of the CDR3 is 18 residues. Germline V CDR1 and CDR2: SGHRS, YFSETQ. CDR3 DNA sequence: TGCGCCAGCAGCTTGGGGGGACAGGGCCTCACTGGGGCCAACGTCCTGACTTTC. Amino acids: CASSLGGQGLTGANVLTF.

V and J are TRBV5-4 and TRBJ2-7; 13 bases agree with TRBD2. CDR1 SGHNT and CDR2 YYREEE come from the germline V gene (reference sequence). V was pared by 5 bases and J by 6 bases, with 8 bases of the junction left unmatched. The CDR3 has 15 residues. The CDR3 protein is CASSYRTSGSGEQYF. The CDR3 coding sequence is TGTGCCAGCAGTTATAGGACTAGCGGGAGTGGCGAGCAGTACTTC.

This sequence joins TRBV7-9 and TRBJ1-6; D might be TRBD1 (5 bases). CDR1 and CDR2 (germline): SEHNR, FQNEAQ (reference sequence). Trimming left V 7 bases short and J 5 bases short, with 12 bases between. The length of the CDR3 is 14 residues. DNA for the CDR3: TGTGCCAGCACCATGGAAGGGGATAATTCACCCCTCCACTTT. It encodes CASTMEGDNSPLHF.

The chain uses TRBV9 and TRBJ2-2; 8 nucleotides agree with TRBD2. Germline trimming cut 4 bases from V and 6 bases from J; bases unmatched to any gene: 2. CDR1 and CDR2 (germline): SGDLS, YYNGEE. This CDR3 has 13 residues. CDR3 sequence reads: CASSPGLAGELFF. The CDR3 DNA follows: TGTGCCAGCAGCCCGGGACTAGCCGGGGAGCTGTTTTTT.

The J gene is TRBJ1-2, the V gene TRBV6-2 or TRBV6-3; D is unresolved. V was cut by 2 bases and J by 8 bases, with 6 bases left in between. Germline V gives CDR1 MNHEY, CDR2 SVGEGT. The CDR3 length is 11 residues. The CDR3 sequence is CASSYLYGYTF. The CDR3 DNA reads TGTGCCAGCAGTTACCTCTACGGCTACACCTTC.

The CDR3 sequence: CASRDQAGPSSYNEQFF. As DNA, the CDR3 is TGTGCCAGCAGGGATCAAGCGGGTCCCAGCTCCTACAATGAGCAGTTCTTC. The chain employs TRBV7-2 and TRBJ2-1; tentatively, D is TRBD2 (6 bases). The CDR3 is 17 amino acids. The germline V and J ends were trimmed by 6 bases and 0 bases, with 18 bases remaining between them. The germline gives CDR1 SGHTA, CDR2 FQGNSA.

J is TRBJ2-3 and V is TRBV9; TRBD2 agrees at 10 bases. Germline V gene lookup returns CDR1 SGDLS and CDR2 YYNGEE. V was clipped by 3 bases and J by 6 bases; unmatched bases: 7. The CDR3 totals 15 residues. The CDR3, as DNA: TGTGCCAGCAGCGAGTCTAGCGGGAGAGTTGATACGCAGTATTTT. This gives the protein CASSESSGRVDTQYF.